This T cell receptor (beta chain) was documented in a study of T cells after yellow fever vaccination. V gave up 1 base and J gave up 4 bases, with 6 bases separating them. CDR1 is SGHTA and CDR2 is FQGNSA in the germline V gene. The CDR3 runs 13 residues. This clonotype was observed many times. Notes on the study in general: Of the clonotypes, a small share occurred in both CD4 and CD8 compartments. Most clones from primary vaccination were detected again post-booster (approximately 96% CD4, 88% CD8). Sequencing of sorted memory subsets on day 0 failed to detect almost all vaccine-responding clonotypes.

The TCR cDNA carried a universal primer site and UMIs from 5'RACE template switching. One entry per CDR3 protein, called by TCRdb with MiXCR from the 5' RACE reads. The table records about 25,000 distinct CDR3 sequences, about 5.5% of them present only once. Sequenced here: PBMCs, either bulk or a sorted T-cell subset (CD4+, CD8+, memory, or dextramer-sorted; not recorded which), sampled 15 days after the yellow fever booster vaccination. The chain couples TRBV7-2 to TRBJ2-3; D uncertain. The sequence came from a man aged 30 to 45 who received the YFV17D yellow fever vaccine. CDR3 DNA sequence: TGTGCCAGCAGCTTAGTCATACCAGATACGCAGTATTTT. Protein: CASSLVIPDTQYF.